The 4 T cell receptor beta chains given below trace back to one sample, sequenced in a study of T-cell reconstitution after alpha-beta-depleted transplantation in children. During its preparation, the TCRbeta library received unique molecular identifiers. TCRdb re-derived calls from the PCR reads in MiXCR, one entry per CDR3 protein. The sample lists about a million distinct CDR3 sequences, roughly 29% occurring once. The material sequenced was PBMCs, mostly from graft donor cells, taken 360 days after TCRalphabeta/CD19-depleted stem cell transplant. Source of these receptors: a boy under three years old who had a stem cell transplant for SCID, so the T cells may come from the graft donor.

The chain has TRBV11-2 and TRBJ2-1; 9 bases map to TRBD2. J gave up 4 bases and V 1 base, and 11 bases lay outside the gene matches. Germline V gene data show CDR1 as SGHAT and CDR2 as FQNNGV. The CDR3 totals 18 residues. The CDR3 sequence is CASSLVALAGTPYNEQFF. The DNA for the CDR3 is TGTGCCAGCAGCTTAGTAGCGCTAGCGGGGACTCCTTACAATGAGCAGTTCTTC.

The chain uses TRBV29-1 and TRBJ2-2; 9 nucleotides align to TRBD1. Germline loops: CDR1 SQVTM, CDR2 ANQGSEA. V gave up 5 bases and J gave up 0 bases; unmatched junction bases: 1. CDR3 length: 14 amino acids. For the CDR3, the DNA is TGCAGCGTTCGGACAGGGGCGAACACCGGGGAGCTGTTTTTT. Amino acid sequence: CSVRTGANTGELFF.

This chain connects TRBV15 to TRBJ1-2; unclear D gene. The CDR3 consists of 13 residues. Germline CDR1 and CDR2: LNHNV and YYDKDF (reference sequence). V was cut by 1 base and J by 7 bases, with 10 bases left in between. The CDR3 nucleotides read TGTGCCACCAGCAGAGCCGAGTCCCTTGGCTACACCTTC. It codes for CATSRAESLGYTF.

V and J are TRBV12-3 or TRBV12-4 and TRBJ2-3; D is possibly TRBD1 or TRBD2 (6 bases each). Between the trimmed V and J ends, which lost 3 bases and 5 bases, there was a span of 15 bases. The CDR3 spans 15 residues. CDR3 in DNA: TGTGCCAGCAGTTTTCAGCTGGGGGGCGGAGATACGCAGTATTTT. Its protein product is CASSFQLGGGDTQYF.